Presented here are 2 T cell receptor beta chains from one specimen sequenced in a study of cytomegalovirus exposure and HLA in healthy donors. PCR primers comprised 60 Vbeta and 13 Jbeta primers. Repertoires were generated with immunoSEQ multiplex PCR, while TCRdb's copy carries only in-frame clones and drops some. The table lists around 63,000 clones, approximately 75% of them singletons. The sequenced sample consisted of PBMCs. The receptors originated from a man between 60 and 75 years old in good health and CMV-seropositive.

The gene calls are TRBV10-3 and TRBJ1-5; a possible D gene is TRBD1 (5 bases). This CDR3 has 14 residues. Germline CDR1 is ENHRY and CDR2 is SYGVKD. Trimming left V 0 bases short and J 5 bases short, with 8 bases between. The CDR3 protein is CAISESGDYQPQHF. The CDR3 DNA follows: TGTGCCATCAGTGAGTCAGGGGATTATCAGCCCCAGCATTTT.

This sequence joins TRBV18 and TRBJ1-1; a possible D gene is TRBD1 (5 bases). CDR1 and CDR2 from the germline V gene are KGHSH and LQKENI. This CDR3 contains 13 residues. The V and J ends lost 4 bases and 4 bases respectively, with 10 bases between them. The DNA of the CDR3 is TGTGCCAGCTCACTCGCCGGGGGCACTGAAGCTTTCTTT. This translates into CASSLAGGTEAFF.